The 10 T cell receptor beta chains listed next were all sequenced from one sample in a study of regulatory T cells in long-lasting Graves disease. As for time point: persistent/refractory GD, antithyroid drugs over 5 years with positive TRAb. The authors made the TCR library using RNA they extracted from PBMCs. Researchers made TCR beta libraries by using iRepertoire HTBI primers and running Arm-PCR on CDR3 regions. One entry per CDR3 protein results from TCRdb running MiXCR on the multiplex PCR reads. The sample shows approximately 690,000 distinct CDR3 sequences, 25% to 30% of them seen only once. The source material was peripheral blood mononuclear cells (PBMCs), sampled when the disease was refractory, from a patient treated with antithyroid drugs. The receptor set was obtained from a female donor with Graves disease.

Regarding this clonotype: One junction end does not reproduce the germline sequence, and a read error may be involved. The chain joins TRBV5-5 to TRBJ2-5; TRBD1 agrees at 7 bases. Germline V gene lookup returns CDR1 SGHKS and CDR2 YYEKEE (reference sequence). The CDR3 has 15 amino acids. CDR3 loop: CAGSLDRRQGETQYF. CDR3 bases: TGTGCCGGCAGCTTGGACAGGCGCCAAGGGGAGACCCAGTACTTC. The complete variable domain, with remaining parts taken from reference TRBV5-5 and TRBJ2-5, reads DAGVTQSPTHLIKTRGQQVTLRCSPISGHKSVSWYQQVLGQGPQFIFQYYEKEERGRGNFPDRFSARQFPNYSSELNVNALLLGDSALYLCAGSLDRRQGETQYFGPGTRLLVL.

In DNA form, the CDR3 reads TGTGCCTGGACCCCCCTGCCGGGACAGAGTTATGGCTACACCTTC. Residues: CAWTPLPGQSYGYTF. V gene TRBV30 combines with J gene TRBJ1-2; 7 bases are a match to TRBD1. This CDR3 is 15 amino acids long. J was trimmed by 5 bases and V by 4 bases; bases with no gene match: 13. The germline CDR1 and CDR2 sequences are GTSNPN and SVGIG (reference sequence). The full variable domain, with the rest looked up from reference TRBV30 and TRBJ1-2, is SQTIHQWPATLVQPVGSPLSLECTVEGTSNPNLYWYRQAAGRGLQLLFYSVGIGQISSEVPQNLSASRPQDRQFILSSKKLLLSDSGFYLCAWTPLPGQSYGYTFGSGTRLTVV.

This clonotype was observed many times. This chain joins TRBV28 and TRBJ1-5, with D tentatively TRBD1 (6 bases). The V end lost 6 bases, the J end lost 5 bases, and 14 bases lay between the germline ends. This CDR3 has 14 amino acids. Germline V CDR1 and CDR2: MDHEN, SYDVKM. CDR3 in DNA: TGTGCCAGCAGCTCGGACAGACTCTATCAGCCCCAGCATTTT. Translated: CASSSDRLYQPQHF.

The V gene is TRBV29-1, the J gene TRBJ1-2; possible D gene TRBD1, 5 bases. The CDR3 spans 11 residues. Germline-derived CDR1 and CDR2 are SQVTM and ANQGSEA. V was trimmed by 7 bases and J by 4 bases, leaving 10 bases between them. The CDR3 region has the DNA TGCAGCGCCATGGGGGGCTATGGCTACACCTTC. It encodes CSAMGGYGYTF. Full variable domain (missing parts from reference TRBV29-1 and TRBJ1-2): SAVISQKPSRDICQRGTSLTIQCQVDSQVTMMFWYRQQPGQSLTLIATANQGSEATYESGFVIDKFPISRPNLTFSTLTVSNMSPEDSSIYLCSAMGGYGYTFGSGTRLTVV.

This clonotype was seen repeatedly, ten times or more. The V and J genes are TRBV20-1 and TRBJ2-5, with D possibly matching TRBD2 (6 bases). The CDR3 covers 14 residues. Germline V gene sequence: CDR1 DFQATT, CDR2 SNEGSKA (reference sequence). The V end lost 3 bases, the J end lost 2 bases, and 13 bases lay between the germline ends. The CDR3 loop is CSASRGSGQETQYF. The CDR3 nucleotides are TGCAGTGCTAGCCGGGGGAGCGGGCAAGAGACCCAGTACTTC.

A few counts support this clonotype. The CDR3 DNA reads as TGTGCCAGCAGCTTGGTTCAGGGGCTATCACCCCTCCACTTT. It is translated as CASSLVQGLSPLHF. This chain connects TRBV5-6 to TRBJ1-6; a weak D match, TRBD1 (6 bases). CDR3 size: 14 residues. The germline CDR1 and CDR2 sequences are SGHDT and YYEEEE. The V gene lost 0 bases and the J gene lost 10 bases, with 11 bases spanning the gap. Looking up the rest from reference TRBV5-6 and TRBJ1-6 gives the full variable domain: DAGVTQSPTHLIKTRGQQVTLRCSPKSGHDTVSWYQQALGQGPQFIFQYYEEEERQRGNFPDRFSGHQFPNYSSELNVNALLLGDSALYLCASSLVQGLSPLHFGNGTRLTVT.

The rearrangement joins TRBV27 to TRBJ1-5; D call uncertain. V dropped 3 bases and J dropped 6 bases, with 9 bases sitting between them. This CDR3 region has 13 residues. Germline assignment: CDR1 MNHEY and CDR2 SMNVEV (reference sequence). The CDR3: CASSFESGQPQHF. The CDR3 DNA follows: TGTGCCAGCAGTTTTGAATCGGGTCAGCCCCAGCATTTT.

This clonotype was observed a handful of times. V is TRBV29-1 and J is TRBJ2-4; perhaps D is TRBD1 or TRBD2 (6 bases each). Between the trimmed V and J ends, which lost 1 base and 5 bases, there was a span of 9 bases. In germline, CDR1 is SQVTM, CDR2 ANQGSEA. The CDR3 loop spans 13 amino acids. DNA for the CDR3: TGCAGCGTTGAAGGGGGGGCCGAAAACATTCAGTACTTC. It translates to CSVEGGAENIQYF.

J is TRBJ1-6 and V is TRBV18; D ambiguous. This CDR3 spans 16 amino acids. Germline values: CDR1 KGHSH, CDR2 LQKENI. The germline V and J ends were trimmed by 2 bases and 0 bases, with 8 bases remaining between them. Here the CDR3 reads CASSPIQSSYNSPLHF. CDR3 nucleotides: TGTGCCAGCTCACCAATACAAAGCTCCTATAATTCACCCCTCCACTTT. Full variable domain (outside the CDR3, taken from reference TRBV18 and TRBJ1-6): NAGVMQNPRHLVRRRGQEARLRCSPMKGHSHVYWYRQLPEEGLKFMVYLQKENIIDESGMPKERFSAEFPKEGPSILRIQQVVRGDSAAYFCASSPIQSSYNSPLHFGNGTRLTVT.

This clonotype was seen more than once but under ten times. The rearrangement links TRBV11-2 to TRBJ1-2, with TRBD1 matching over 9 bases. Unmatched junction bases numbered 12, after V lost 7 bases and J lost 0 bases. Germline V gives CDR1 SGHAT, CDR2 FQNNGV. The CDR3 length is 17 residues. Here the CDR3 reads CASTLTNRGLSNYGYTF. In nucleotides, the CDR3 is TGTGCCAGCACGCTTACCAACAGGGGGCTTTCTAACTATGGCTACACCTTC.